This entry lists 29 T cell receptor beta chains sequenced from one sample in a study of blood T cell repertoires in COVID-19. Clones were read by immunoSEQ multiplex PCR, and TCRdb kept only the in-frame ones, dropping some. The table lists 250,000 to 300,000 clones, around 87% of them singletons, with roughly 4.9% in the top ten. The sample was peripheral blood. These receptors were taken from a woman aged 60 to 75 with COVID-19, enrolled during active disease.

As for this clone: The same CDR3 also results from other DNA sequences found in this sample. This rearrangement joins TRBV30 to TRBJ2-7, with a possible D match to TRBD2 (6 bases). The CDR3 spans 13 residues. Trimming left V 3 bases short and J 2 bases short, with 11 bases between. Per germline, CDR1 GTSNPN and CDR2 SVGIG (reference sequence). CDR3 in amino acids: CAWSSRRAYEQYF. The CDR3 DNA follows: TGTGCCTGGAGCAGTAGGAGGGCCTACGAGCAGTACTTC.

The chain employs TRBV13 and TRBJ2-1; D perhaps matches TRBD1 (6 bases). Deletions cut 5 bases from V and 9 bases from J, with 11 bases between. CDR3 length: 12 residues. Germline CDR1 reads PRHDT; CDR2 reads FYEKMQ (reference sequence). This chain's CDR3 is CASSLQGTEQFF. The CDR3 coding sequence is TGTGCCAGCAGCCTACAGGGCACTGAGCAGTTCTTC.

The chain combines TRBV5-1 with TRBJ1-2, with 9 bases that match TRBD1. There are 16 residues in the CDR3. Germline V gene data show CDR1 as SGHRS and CDR2 as YFSETQ. The junction had 7 bases not matched to a gene; V was cut back by 0 bases and J by 4 bases. The DNA for the CDR3 is TGCGCCAGCAGCTTGGAGGGGACAGGGTACAGCTATGGCTACACCTTC. This gives the protein CASSLEGTGYSYGYTF.

The chain couples TRBV6-2 or TRBV6-3 to TRBJ2-1; 12 bases are a match to TRBD1. The CDR3 consists of 17 residues. Germline CDR1 reads MNHEY; CDR2 reads SVGEGT. V shed 2 bases, J shed 5 bases, and the junction held 7 bases outside the gene matches. CDR3 DNA sequence: TGTGCCAGCAGTTACCAACCGGGACAGGGGGCCAACAATGAGCAGTTCTTC. Encoded protein: CASSYQPGQGANNEQFF.

With regard to this clone: This sample also contains other DNA sequences that code for the same CDR3. CDR3 in amino acids: CASSPRTANYGYTF. The CDR3 nucleotides read TGCGCCAGCAGCCCCCGGACAGCTAACTATGGCTACACCTTC. The chain employs TRBV4-3 and TRBJ1-2; maybe TRBD1 (6 bases). V was pared by 4 bases and J by 0 bases, with 9 bases between. Germline CDR1 LGHNA, CDR2 YSLEER. The CDR3 has 14 amino acids.

The chain links TRBV13 to TRBJ2-1, with TRBD2 as a possible D gene (6 bases). This CDR3 spans 15 amino acids. The germline CDR1 and CDR2 sequences are PRHDT and FYEKMQ (reference sequence). The V gene lost 3 bases and the J gene lost 4 bases, with 13 bases spanning the gap. This CDR3 reads CASSFGAGRYNEQFF. In nucleotides, the CDR3 is TGTGCCAGCAGCTTCGGGGCGGGAAGGTACAATGAGCAGTTCTTC.

The chain recombines TRBV28 with TRBJ1-1; TRBD1 aligns across 8 bases. The CDR3 consists of 15 residues. Germline values: CDR1 MDHEN, CDR2 SYDVKM. Unmatched junction bases numbered 9, after V lost 5 bases and J lost 4 bases. CDR3 sequence reads: CASSPQGALSTEAFF. In nucleotides, the CDR3 is TGTGCCAGCAGTCCTCAGGGGGCGTTGAGCACTGAAGCTTTCTTT.

A word on this clone: This sample also contains other DNA sequences that code for the same CDR3. The chain employs TRBV6-6 and TRBJ1-5; the match to TRBD1 covers 8 bases. Germline CDR1 and CDR2: MNHNY and SVGAGI (reference sequence). This CDR3 is built from 16 residues. The junction had 7 bases not matched to a gene; V was cut back by 0 bases and J by 6 bases. CDR3 amino acids: CASSYSTQGAGQPQHF. The DNA for the CDR3 is TGTGCCAGCAGTTACTCGACCCAGGGGGCAGGTCAGCCCCAGCATTTT.

The chain combines TRBV7-3 with TRBJ2-5, with 10 bases lining up with TRBD1. The CDR3 contains 15 residues. Germline loops: CDR1 SGHTA, CDR2 FQGTGA. V gave up 5 bases and J gave up 5 bases; unmatched junction bases: 8. The CDR3 region has the DNA TGTGCCAGCAGCAAAGGGGGACAGGGGAGGGAGACCCAGTACTTC. Amino acids: CASSKGGQGRETQYF.

This rearrangement joins TRBV5-5 to TRBJ2-7, with D unclear. The CDR3 has 13 amino acids. V gave up 0 bases and J gave up 2 bases, with 6 bases separating them. Germline V gives CDR1 SGHKS, CDR2 YYEKEE (reference sequence). The CDR3 is CASSLGSAYEQYF. The CDR3 DNA sequence: TGTGCCAGCAGCTTGGGCAGCGCCTACGAGCAGTACTTC.

This chain joins TRBV18 and TRBJ2-5; D remains ambiguous. This CDR3 region has 13 residues. V lost 3 bases, J lost 5 bases, and 10 bases lay in between. Germline CDR1 and CDR2: KGHSH and LQKENI. The CDR3 is CASSPGIRETQYF. CDR3 coding DNA: TGTGCCAGCTCACCGGGCATCCGGGAGACCCAGTACTTC.

V gene TRBV7-9 combines with J gene TRBJ1-4, with D possibly TRBD1 on 5 matching bases. Germline CDR1 is SEHNR and CDR2 is FQNEAQ (reference sequence). V was shortened by 0 bases and J by 5 bases, with 10 bases between the two germline ends. The CDR3 has 15 amino acids. The CDR3 reads CASSLAQGRNEKLFF. The CDR3 DNA reads TGTGCCAGCAGCTTAGCCCAGGGAAGGAATGAAAAACTGTTTTTT.

This chain joins TRBV18 and TRBJ1-5, with 7 positions matching TRBD1. Germline CDR1 KGHSH, CDR2 LQKENI. V gave up 6 bases and J gave up 3 bases; unmatched junction bases: 8. The length of the CDR3 is 15 residues. DNA for the CDR3: TGTGCCAGCTCGCGCCAGGGGGGAAACAATCAGCCCCAGCATTTT. It translates to CASSRQGGNNQPQHF.

The chain recombines TRBV3-1 (or the pseudogene TRBV3-2) with TRBJ2-3, with 7 nucleotides matching TRBD1. Germline assignment: CDR1 LGHDT and CDR2 YNNKEL (reference sequence). This CDR3 is built from 15 residues. V shed 4 bases and J 0 bases; nucleotides not matched to a gene: 4. The CDR3 DNA is TGTGCCAGCAGCCGCAGAGGGGGCAGCACAGATACGCAGTATTTT. Its protein is CASSRRGGSTDTQYF.

This chain connects TRBV7-2 to TRBJ2-7; the match to TRBD1 covers 7 bases. The CDR3 totals 14 residues. V lost 1 base to trimming and J lost 4 bases; unmatched junction nucleotides: 4. The germline gives CDR1 SGHTA, CDR2 FQGNSA. The CDR3 DNA is TGTGCCAGCAGCTTAGAAGGCAGGGGGTACGAGCAGTACTTC. Translating gives CASSLEGRGYEQYF. The full variable domain, with the rest looked up from reference TRBV7-2 and TRBJ2-7, is GAGVSQSPSNKVTEKGKDVELRCDPISGHTALYWYRQSLGQGLEFLIYFQGNSAPDKSGLPSDRFSAERTGGSVSTLTIQRTQQEDSAVYLCASSLEGRGYEQYFGPGTRLTVT.

The chain couples TRBV6-2 or TRBV6-3 to TRBJ1-1; no firm D call. V dropped 0 bases and J dropped 11 bases, with 10 bases sitting between them. CDR1 is MNHEY, CDR2 SVGEGT, per germline. The CDR3 totals 12 residues. The CDR3 here is CASSYSKTSAFF. The CDR3 DNA reads as TGTGCCAGCAGTTACTCTAAAACATCGGCTTTCTTT.

The chain carries TRBV15 and TRBJ2-1, with D unclear. Trimming took off 3 bases at V and 3 bases at J, with 6 bases between the two ends. The CDR3 length is 13 residues. CDR1 is LNHNV, CDR2 YYDKDF, per germline (reference sequence). The CDR3 loop reads CATSRTVYNEQFF. The CDR3 DNA follows: TGTGCCACCAGCAGGACTGTCTACAATGAGCAGTTCTTC.

The chain is built from TRBV11-2 and TRBJ2-3; TRBD2 aligns across 8 bases. CDR1 is SGHAT, CDR2 FQNNGV, per germline. This CDR3 comprises 16 residues. V lost 5 bases, J lost 4 bases, and 11 bases stayed unmatched. The CDR3 sequence: CASSPRAAGASDTQYF. The DNA for the CDR3 is TGTGCCAGCAGCCCTCGGGCAGCGGGGGCTTCAGATACGCAGTATTTT.

This chain joins TRBV7-8 and TRBJ2-7; 11 positions agree with TRBD1. V gave up 5 bases and J gave up 1 base; unmatched junction bases: 10. The CDR3 contains 17 residues. Looked up from germline, CDR1 is SGHVS and CDR2 is FQNEAQ. CDR3 DNA sequence: TGTGCCAGCAGCCCGGGACAGGGGGTCACTCTTTCCTACGAGCAGTACTTC. Protein product: CASSPGQGVTLSYEQYF.

The chain is built from TRBV29-1 and TRBJ2-1, with 10 bases aligning to TRBD2. After removal of 7 bases from V and 9 bases from J, the junction contained 9 bases not matched to a gene. This CDR3 spans 13 amino acids. Germline lookup yields CDR1 SQVTM and CDR2 ANQGSEA. The CDR3, as DNA: TGCAGCGCTGGGGGTGGACTAGCGGTTGAGCAGTTCTTC. This codes for CSAGGGLAVEQFF.

The gene calls are TRBV12-3 or TRBV12-4 and TRBJ1-5; D uncertain. V was clipped by 3 bases and J by 2 bases, with 5 bases between them. The CDR3 length is 13 residues. The CDR3 DNA reads as TGTGCCAGCAGTTTTCAGGGCAATCAGCCCCAGCATTTT. Encoded protein: CASSFQGNQPQHF.

This clone was picked up a small number of times. V gene TRBV19 combines with J gene TRBJ1-4, with D uncertain. CDR1 and CDR2 (germline): LNHDA, SQIVND (reference sequence). V was trimmed by 1 base and J by 4 bases, leaving 22 bases between them. The CDR3 spans 19 residues. The CDR3 DNA reads TGTGCCAGTAGTATAGGGAGGAAAACCGTACGGTCACTTAATGAAAAACTGTTTTTT. The encoded protein is CASSIGRKTVRSLNEKLFF.

The chain carries TRBV21-1 and TRBJ1-5; the listed D gene, TRBD1, was not tested against the DNA. TRBV21-1 is labeled a pseudogene. This CDR3 has 13 amino acids. The DNA of the CDR3 is TGTGCCAGCAGAAGACAGGGCCGCCAGCCCCAGCATTTT. Translating it yields CASRRQGRQPQHF.

The CDR3 nucleotides are TGTGCCAGCAGCTTAACTGCTAGCAACAATGAGCAGTTCTTC. As protein: CASSLTASNNEQFF. The rearrangement uses TRBV7-3 and TRBJ2-1; D may be TRBD2 (5 bases). The CDR3 is 14 amino acids. Germline V lookup: CDR1 SGHTA, CDR2 FQGTGA. V lost 0 bases to trimming and J lost 5 bases, with 8 bases between them.

The chain joins TRBV21-1 to TRBJ2-1; TRBD2, the table's D call, was not compared with the DNA. TRBV21-1 has pseudogene status. The CDR3 extends over 13 amino acids. The CDR3 loop reads CASSDRDHNEQFF. The CDR3 nucleotides are TGTGCCAGCAGCGACCGGGATCACAATGAGCAGTTCTTC.

This clone was seen a few times. V usage is TRBV6-5 and J usage is TRBJ1-5, with 8 bases matching TRBD1. Per germline, CDR1 MNHEY and CDR2 SVGAGI. This CDR3 region has 13 residues. DNA of the CDR3: TGTGCTACCGTGGGACAGGCGAATCAGCCCCAGCATTTT. This sequence encodes CATVGQANQPQHF.

The chain is built from TRBV11-2 and TRBJ2-1; 7 positions agree with TRBD1. CDR3 length: 14 amino acids. Germline-derived CDR1 and CDR2 are SGHAT and FQNNGV. V shed 6 bases and J 0 bases; nucleotides not matched to a gene: 2. CDR3 in DNA: TGTGCCAGCAGGCGACAGGGCTCCTACAATGAGCAGTTCTTC. Its translation: CASRRQGSYNEQFF.

V gene TRBV19 combines with J gene TRBJ2-2, with 14 bases identical to TRBD2. The CDR3 is 17 amino acids. V dropped 5 bases and J dropped 7; count of bases not matched to a gene: 9. CDR1 and CDR2 from the germline V gene are LNHDA and SQIVND (reference sequence). CDR3 sequence: CASSAAGLAGAGGELFF. For the CDR3, the DNA is TGTGCCAGTAGTGCGGCGGGACTAGCGGGAGCTGGCGGGGAGCTGTTTTTT.

The V gene is TRBV6-5, the J gene TRBJ2-2; no firm D call. The germline V and J ends were trimmed by 5 bases and 6 bases, with 13 bases remaining between them. Looked up from germline, CDR1 is MNHEY and CDR2 is SVGAGI. The CDR3 totals 14 residues. CDR3 sequence reads: CASSTSTRSGELFF. CDR3 DNA: TGTGCCAGCAGTACGTCCACTCGGTCCGGGGAGCTGTTTTTT.